This is a list of T cell receptor beta chains from one sample in a study of tumor and adjacent non-tumor tissue in lung cancer. TCRdb re-called the multiplex PCR reads through MiXCR, storing one row per CDR3 protein. This sample yields under 140,000 distinct CDR3 sequences, of which nearly 85% are seen a single time; about 23% belongs to the top ten. Sequencing input: lung tumor tissue. These receptors came from a man in his 70s with non-small cell lung cancer. CDR3s leave out the opening cysteine and the closing phenylalanine or tryptophan. The order of the fields is J gene, V gene, CDR3 protein.

>TRBJ2-2|TRBV29-1
SGTGTSGRVAGELF
>TRBJ2-1|TRBV7-3
ASSESNYNEQF
>TRBJ1-4|TRBV29-1
SVVAGNREKLF
>TRBJ1-2|TRBV29-1
CVVPCQSSGQDGYT
>TRBJ2-1|TRBV6-1
ASIEYGLAGHNEQF
>TRBJ1-2|TRBV12-3/TRBV12-4
ASSFPRGYGYI
>TRBJ1-4|TRBV4-2
ASCHTGTNEKLF
>TRBJ2-5|TRBV4-1
ANSQVLTVEETQY
>TRBJ2-5|TRBV6-2/TRBV6-3
ASSRPKETQC
>TRBJ2-7|TRBV6-1
ASSLGQSHERY
>TRBJ1-6|TRBV5-6
ASSSLGDSDNSALH
>TRBJ1-2|TRBV29-1
SVEQAGGGYGYT
>TRBJ1-1|TRBV4-2
ASSQADGTGGTEAF
>TRBJ1-1|TRBV6-5
ASSYSWGSTEAL
>TRBJ2-1|TRBV12-3/TRBV12-4
ANSLSLEGNEHF
>TRBJ1-5|TRBV19
ASSGFPEGSNQPQH
>TRBJ2-1|TRBV12-3/TRBV12-4
ASSSATGISYNEQF
>TRBJ1-1|TRBV25-1
ASSEYGTANSEAF
>TRBJ1-2|TRBV4-2
ASRPMTNYGYT
>TRBJ1-1|TRBV29-1
SAGTGGPNSGAF
>TRBJ2-3|TRBV28
ASRPRDRIDTQY
>TRBJ1-6|TRBV6-1
ASKPQGKGGSPLH
>TRBJ2-1|TRBV11-2
ASSLRGRDGYNEQF
>TRBJ2-1|TRBV11-3
ASSLDPTVRRGVQF
>TRBJ2-1|TRBV28
ASDISWIDNEQF
>TRBJ2-3|TRBV29-1
SVEGSSGGNTRY
>TRBJ1-6|TRBV5-4
ASSPTGDLNSPLH
>TRBJ2-2|TRBV11-3
ASSFLDTGELF
>TRBJ2-7|TRBV6-6
ASSFNGGYYEQY
>TRBJ1-4|TRBV12-3/TRBV12-4
ASGGRSEKLF
>TRBJ2-4|TRBV18
ASPPLDIAKNIQY
>TRBJ1-2|TRBV29-1
SVVTYQSSGEDVYT
>TRBJ2-1|TRBV29-1
SVGLGDEQS
>TRBJ2-2|TRBV14
ASRRTNGANSGELF
>TRBJ2-7|TRBV4-1
ISSRTLSGEGDEQY
>TRBJ2-1|TRBV10-3
AISISVGLADNEQF
>TRBJ2-3|TRBV20-1
SASPQLITDTQY
>TRBJ2-2|TRBV10-3
AISGVHRDTGELF
>TRBJ1-2|TRBV29-1
TAVPHQSSGEDGYT
>TRBJ2-3|TRBV29-1
SMVGTTDTHY
>TRBJ2-7|TRBV10-3
TISGAGNPYEQY
>TRBJ2-7|TRBV10-2
ASSDTSGSYEQY
>TRBJ2-1|TRBV20-1
SARDPSGGAIWDEQF
>TRBJ2-7|TRBV11-2
TSSLVTSLYEQY
>TRBJ1-4|TRBV5-1
ASWDATNEKLF